A single T cell receptor (beta chain) is shown here with its context. Its antigen remains unknown. The CDR3 covers 13 residues. The V end was cut by 7 bases, the J end by 4 bases, with 13 bases between. CDR1 SGDLS and CDR2 YYNGEE come from the germline V gene. The data were taken from a study of cytomegalovirus exposure and HLA in healthy donors. Across the whole study: A previous analysis identified 95 million to 120 million unique TCR beta sequences derived from roughly 180 million T cells.

The study, taken as a whole, reports: Earlier analysis found most TCR beta V segments productive about 90% or about 30% of the time. A further, later analysis showed that HLA-associated TCR beta chains (compared with equally common others) were more clonally expanded.

The PCR was carried out with 60 Vbeta primers and 13 Jbeta primers. Sequencing was performed with immunoSEQ multiplex PCR; in TCRdb, only in-frame clones are kept and a portion is missing. The repertoire includes some 78,000 clones, about 80% of them detected once, and 23% sits in the top ten. The sequencing input was PBMCs. The sequence was obtained from a woman in her 50s in good health and CMV-seropositive. This chain joins TRBV9 and TRBJ2-3; D is perhaps TRBD2 (5 bases). The CDR3, as DNA: TGTGCCAGCGGGCCTAGCCTCGCAGATACGCAGTATTTT. As protein: CASGPSLADTQYF. Combining the CDR3 with reference TRBV9 and TRBJ2-3 gives the whole variable domain DSGVTQTPKHLITATGQRVTLRCSPRSGDLSVYWYQQSLDQGLQFLIQYYNGEERAKGNILERFSAQQFPDLHSELNLSSLELGDSALYFCASGPSLADTQYFGPGTRLTVL.